One and the same sample provided the 20 T cell receptor beta chains below, sequenced in a study of OX40 agonist ivuxolimab in advanced cancers. Preparation of the library involved the immunoSEQ multiplex PCR assay. Drawn from immuneACCESS, this table holds only the in-frame rearrangements with V and J called that TCRdb kept. Clones are partly lost; checked studies trace under half to an unresolved V gene and leave the rest unexplained. The sample table shows around 37,000 clones, and about 82% are seen once. In total, the top ten clones hold approximately 21% of the sample. The input for sequencing was CD4+ or CD8+ T cells sorted from blood, taken in a trial of the OX40 agonist ivuxolimab. Receptor source: an adult with an advanced solid tumor such as melanoma, head and neck, liver or kidney cancer.

V and J are TRBV6-6 and TRBJ1-2, with TRBD1 identical over 7 bases. The CDR3 totals 13 residues. After removal of 6 bases from V and 8 bases from J, the junction contained 9 bases not matched to a gene. The V gene's germline CDR1 is MNHNY and CDR2 SVGAGI (reference sequence). The CDR3 spells CASREQGRGGYTF. CDR3 DNA sequence: TGTGCCAGCAGGGAACAGGGGAGGGGGGGCTACACCTTC.

The gene calls are TRBV9 and TRBJ2-7, with D possibly being TRBD1 or TRBD2 (5 bases each). The CDR3 is 13 residues long. Trimming left V 2 bases short and J 6 bases short, with 12 bases between. Germline CDR1 reads SGDLS; CDR2 reads YYNGEE. The CDR3 sequence: CASSVVGAGEQYF. The CDR3 DNA sequence: TGTGCCAGCAGCGTTGTAGGGGCGGGCGAGCAGTACTTC. The entire variable domain, with the rest obtained from reference TRBV9 and TRBJ2-7, is as follows: DSGVTQTPKHLITATGQRVTLRCSPRSGDLSVYWYQQSLDQGLQFLIQYYNGEERAKGNILERFSAQQFPDLHSELNLSSLELGDSALYFCASSVVGAGEQYFGPGTRLTVT.

In its sample, this clone was seen a few times. This rearrangement joins TRBV18 to TRBJ2-7, with a possible D match to TRBD1 (5 bases). The germline CDR1 and CDR2 sequences are KGHSH and LQKENI. This CDR3 contains 14 residues. Between the trimmed V and J ends, which lost 0 bases and 7 bases, there was a span of 13 bases. CDR3 sequence: CASSPPTATGEQYF. The DNA of the CDR3 is TGTGCCAGCTCACCACCGACAGCTACTGGGGAGCAGTACTTC.

The chain links TRBV9 to TRBJ1-2; 7 nucleotides agree with TRBD1. V was clipped by 4 bases and J by 7 bases; unmatched bases: 13. Germline V gene data show CDR1 as SGDLS and CDR2 as YYNGEE. The CDR3 sequence is 15 residues long. Here the CDR3 DNA reads TGTGCCAGCAGCACCGCAGGGGGAGGAAGCGTTGGCTACACCTTC. Residues: CASSTAGGGSVGYTF.

The chain uses TRBV11-2 and TRBJ2-5; D perhaps matches TRBD1 (5 bases). The J call may be mistaken, given a closer DNA end match to TRBJ2-7. Looked up from germline, CDR1 is SGHAT and CDR2 is FQNNGV. The CDR3 totals 16 residues. The CDR3 DNA sequence: TGTGCCAGCAGCTTAGGGGTGGGGCGGCTGAACTACGAGCAGTACTTC. Amino acids: CASSLGVGRLNYEQYF.

V gene TRBV11-3 combines with J gene TRBJ2-1; 9 positions match TRBD1. The CDR3 is 15 residues long. CDR1 and CDR2 (germline): SGHNT, YENEEA. J lost 4 bases, V lost 1 base, and 2 bases had no gene match. Here the CDR3 reads CASSLGDRAYNEQFF. CDR3 coding DNA: TGTGCCAGCAGCTTAGGGGACAGGGCATACAATGAGCAGTTCTTC.

The chain uses TRBV7-9 and TRBJ2-3; the D is unclear. This CDR3 contains 11 residues. Germline values: CDR1 SEHNR, CDR2 FQNEAQ (reference sequence). Deletions cut 6 bases from V and 7 bases from J, with 8 bases between. CDR3 nucleotides: TGTGCCAGCAGGTCTGATTATACGCAGTATTTT. Its protein is CASRSDYTQYF. Full variable domain (rest looked up from reference TRBV7-9 and TRBJ2-3): DTGVSQNPRHKITKRGQNVTFRCDPISEHNRLYWYRQTLGQGPEFLTYFQNEAQLEKSRLLSDRFSAERPKGSFSTLEIQRTEQGDSAMYLCASRSDYTQYFGPGTRLTVL.

The V gene is TRBV28, the J gene TRBJ2-7; TRBD2 matches at 12 bases. J was trimmed by 7 bases and V by 6 bases; bases with no gene match: 4. The CDR3 loop spans 13 amino acids. CDR1 and CDR2 from the germline V gene are MDHEN and SYDVKM. CDR3 sequence reads: CASRTSGGEEQYF. The CDR3 DNA reads as TGTGCCAGCAGGACTAGCGGGGGTGAGGAGCAGTACTTC.

V is TRBV28 and J is TRBJ1-5; no clear D. This CDR3 is 12 amino acids long. Trimming took off 5 bases at V and 11 bases at J, with 13 bases between the two ends. Germline V gives CDR1 MDHEN, CDR2 SYDVKM. The CDR3 DNA reads TGTGCCAGCAGTACTATCCGACCCTCCCAGCATTTT. As protein: CASSTIRPSQHF.

J is TRBJ1-2 and V is TRBV28, with a weak D call TRBD1 (6 bases). The germline V gene encodes CDR1 MDHEN and CDR2 SYDVKM. Trimming stripped 3 bases from V and 5 bases from J, with 16 bases between. The CDR3 covers 15 residues. Here the CDR3 reads CASSFRAGEGYGYTF. The CDR3 DNA reads TGTGCCAGCAGTTTCAGGGCAGGGGAGGGGTATGGCTACACCTTC.

This chain connects TRBV7-8 to TRBJ1-2; 9 positions match TRBD1. In germline, CDR1 is SGHVS, CDR2 FQNEAQ. Trimming cost V 1 base and J 8 bases; bases outside gene matches: 5. This CDR3 is built from 14 residues. CDR3 sequence (DNA): TGTGCCAGCAGCTTAGAACAGGGGGCGACCGGCTACACCTTC. Its translation is CASSLEQGATGYTF.

V is TRBV4-2 and J is TRBJ2-7; 7 nucleotides match TRBD2. The length of the CDR3 is 16 residues. After removal of 0 bases from V and 3 bases from J, the junction contained 8 bases not matched to a gene. Germline-derived CDR1 and CDR2 are LGHNA and YNFKEQ. The CDR3 coding sequence is TGTGCCAGCAGCCAAGAGGGCCCGGGGGAGGGCTACGAGCAGTACTTC. It encodes CASSQEGPGEGYEQYF.

This chain links TRBV6-1 with TRBJ2-1, with 9 nucleotides matching TRBD1. Germline CDR1 reads MNHNS; CDR2 reads SASEGT. The CDR3 runs 16 residues. V lost 4 bases to trimming and J lost 7 bases; unmatched junction nucleotides: 11. The CDR3 region is CASSAGRTGDRNEQFF. In DNA form, the CDR3 reads TGTGCCAGCAGTGCAGGGAGGACAGGGGATAGGAATGAGCAGTTCTTC.

This rearrangement joins TRBV6-5 to TRBJ2-7, with 7 bases identical to TRBD1. The CDR3 runs to 14 residues. Germline trimming cut 1 base from V and 2 bases from J; bases unmatched to any gene: 2. The germline gives CDR1 MNHEY, CDR2 SVGAGI. The CDR3 protein is CASSYWDRTYEQYF. The CDR3, as DNA: TGTGCCAGCAGTTACTGGGACAGAACCTACGAGCAGTACTTC.

The chain joins TRBV23-1 to TRBJ1-6; D may be TRBD1 (5 bases). TRBV23-1 is assigned to the ORF class and has an uncertain function. Between the trimmed V and J ends, which lost 1 base and 8 bases, there was a span of 15 bases. The CDR3 extends over 16 amino acids. The CDR3 protein is CASSQFGGEVDSPLHF. CDR3 DNA sequence: TGCGCCAGCAGTCAATTTGGGGGGGAGGTAGATTCACCCCTCCACTTT.

The chain combines TRBV6-1 with TRBJ1-2; 8 nucleotides line up with TRBD1. CDR1 and CDR2 (germline): MNHNS, SASEGT. CDR3 size: 13 residues. Trimming at V came to 5 bases and at J to 5 bases, leaving 4 bases not matched to a gene. CDR3 protein: CASSLRQGYGYTF. The CDR3 nucleotides read TGTGCCAGCAGTCTTCGACAGGGGTATGGCTACACCTTC.

The chain is built from TRBV7-2 and TRBJ2-3; D tentatively fits TRBD1 or TRBD2 (5 bases each). Trimming cost V 5 bases and J 2 bases, with 11 bases left between them. CDR1 and CDR2 from the germline V gene are SGHTA and FQGNSA. This CDR3 contains 14 residues. The chain's CDR3 is CASSPGTITDTQYF. The CDR3 region has the DNA TGTGCCAGCAGCCCCGGGACGATCACAGATACGCAGTATTTT.

In its sample, this clone was seen once. The V call is TRBV4-1, the J call TRBJ2-3, with 9 bases identical to TRBD1. The CDR3 runs to 17 residues. V lost 0 bases, J lost 3 bases, and 7 bases stayed unmatched. Germline loops: CDR1 MGHRA, CDR2 YSYEKL. CDR3 residues: CASSQDLTGGWTDTQYF. In nucleotides, the CDR3 is TGCGCCAGCAGCCAAGATCTCACAGGGGGCTGGACAGATACGCAGTATTTT.

The chain links TRBV7-2 to TRBJ2-2; 12 positions match TRBD1. V gave up 5 bases and J gave up 6 bases; unmatched junction bases: 4. Germline values: CDR1 SGHTA, CDR2 FQGNSA. The CDR3 runs to 15 residues. The CDR3 sequence is CASSQGQGAPGELFF. DNA of the CDR3: TGTGCCAGCAGCCAGGGACAGGGGGCCCCCGGGGAGCTGTTTTTT.

The chain uses TRBV4-2 and TRBJ2-4, with D perhaps TRBD1 or TRBD2 (5 bases each). V was pared by 0 bases and J by 1 base, with 16 bases between. The CDR3 runs 18 residues. CDR1 is LGHNA, CDR2 YNFKEQ, per germline. The CDR3 nucleotides are TGTGCCAGCAGCCAAGATAAGTCAGGGTGGGGGGCCAAAAACATTCAGTACTTC. Amino acids: CASSQDKSGWGAKNIQYF.